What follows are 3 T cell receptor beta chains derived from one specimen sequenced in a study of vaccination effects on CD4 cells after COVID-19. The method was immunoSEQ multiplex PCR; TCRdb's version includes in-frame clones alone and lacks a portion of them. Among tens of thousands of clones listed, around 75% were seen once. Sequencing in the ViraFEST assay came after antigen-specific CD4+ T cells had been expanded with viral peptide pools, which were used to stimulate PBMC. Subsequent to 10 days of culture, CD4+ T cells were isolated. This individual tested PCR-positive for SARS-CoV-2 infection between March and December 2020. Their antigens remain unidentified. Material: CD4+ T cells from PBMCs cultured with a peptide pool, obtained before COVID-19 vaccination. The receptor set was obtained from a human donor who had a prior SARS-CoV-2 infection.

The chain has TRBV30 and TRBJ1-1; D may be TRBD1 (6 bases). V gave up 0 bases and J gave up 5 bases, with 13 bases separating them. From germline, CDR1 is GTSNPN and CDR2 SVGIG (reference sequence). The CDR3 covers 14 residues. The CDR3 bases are TGTGCCTGGAGTGTGCCGGGGGGCGGTACTGAAGCTTTCTTT. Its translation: CAWSVPGGGTEAFF.

CDR3 residues: CASSRGLGFQETQYF. The CDR3 region has the DNA TGCGCCAGCAGCCGGGGACTAGGCTTCCAAGAGACCCAGTACTTC. This rearrangement joins TRBV5-1 to TRBJ2-5; TRBD2 agrees at 8 bases. V was clipped by 4 bases and J by 1 base; unmatched bases: 6. Germline V gene lookup returns CDR1 SGHRS and CDR2 YFSETQ. The CDR3 has 15 residues.

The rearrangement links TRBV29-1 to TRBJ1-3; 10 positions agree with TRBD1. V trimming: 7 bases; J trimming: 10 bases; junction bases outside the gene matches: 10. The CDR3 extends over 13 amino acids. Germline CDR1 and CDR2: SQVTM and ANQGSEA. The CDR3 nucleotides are TGCAGCGCCCTCGACAGGGGGCAAAGGACCATATATTTT. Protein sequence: CSALDRGQRTIYF. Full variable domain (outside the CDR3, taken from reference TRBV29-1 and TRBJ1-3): SAVISQKPSRDICQRGTSLTIQCQVDSQVTMMFWYRQQPGQSLTLIATANQGSEATYESGFVIDKFPISRPNLTFSTLTVSNMSPEDSSIYLCSALDRGQRTIYFGEGSWLTVV.